This T cell receptor beta chain was captured by sequencing in a study of blood T cell repertoires in COVID-19. Study-wide background: Samples of COVID-19 (acute and convalescent) were obtained from the United States, Italy and Spain. PBMCs, B-cell-depleted T cells, or T cells were the source of the cDNA or gDNA that made up the material.

In the original workflow: Reference gene primer amplification gave nucleated cell count estimates. Assay: immunoSEQ multiplex PCR; the TCRdb copy retains only in-frame clones and omits some. The V and J calls and clone size come from that table; D and trimming were worked out from the DNA. The sample has roughly 200,000 clones, over 70% seen once; the top ten hold approximately 8.7%. The CDR3 has 13 residues. V was clipped by 6 bases and J by 4 bases, with 12 bases between them. The germline V gene encodes CDR1 MDHEN and CDR2 SYDVKM. The receptor comes from an elderly woman with acute or convalescent COVID-19. The sample was peripheral blood. The chain is built from TRBV28 and TRBJ1-2, with D maybe TRBD1 (6 bases). This chain's CDR3 is CASSGQSSYGYTF. The DNA for the CDR3 is TGTGCCAGCAGCGGACAGTCTAGCTATGGCTACACCTTC.